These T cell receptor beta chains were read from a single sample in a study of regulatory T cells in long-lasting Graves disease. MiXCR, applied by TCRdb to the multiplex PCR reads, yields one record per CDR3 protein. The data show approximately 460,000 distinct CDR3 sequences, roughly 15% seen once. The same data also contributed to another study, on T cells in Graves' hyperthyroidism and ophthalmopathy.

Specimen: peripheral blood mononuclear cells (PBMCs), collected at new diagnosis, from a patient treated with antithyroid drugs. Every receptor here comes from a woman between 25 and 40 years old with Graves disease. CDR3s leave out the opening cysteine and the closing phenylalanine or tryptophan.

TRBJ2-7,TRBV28,ASSTSSGGTPYKQY
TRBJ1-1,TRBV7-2,ASRPRTGVNTEAF
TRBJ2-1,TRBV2,ASSLQRSYNEQF
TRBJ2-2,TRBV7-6,ASSPGNRGTGELF
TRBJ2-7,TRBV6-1,ASSETGIYEQY
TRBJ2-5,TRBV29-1,SSTRGDGETQY
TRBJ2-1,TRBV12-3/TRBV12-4,ASSAVGNEQF
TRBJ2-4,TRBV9,ASSVDSENIQY
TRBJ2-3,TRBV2,ASNTGGTDTQY
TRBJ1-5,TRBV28,ASSTQGQPQH
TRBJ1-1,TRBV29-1,SVDRVTEAF
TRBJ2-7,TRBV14,ASSPATRGEQY
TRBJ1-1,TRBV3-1,ASSQRTGHTEAF
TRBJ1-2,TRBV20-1,SARDPRQGHGYT
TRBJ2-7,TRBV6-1,ASSGAGLAGGLASYEQY
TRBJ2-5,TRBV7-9,ASSFYLRGQETQY
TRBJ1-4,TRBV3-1,ASSQGHTGGEKLF
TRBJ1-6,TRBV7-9,ASSLGHQDSPLH
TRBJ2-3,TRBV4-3,ASSQEALAGHTDTQY
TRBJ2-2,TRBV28,ASSLQDRLPTGELF
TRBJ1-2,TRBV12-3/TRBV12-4,ASSSLGGYT
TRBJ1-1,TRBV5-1,ASSLAPIRGTEAF
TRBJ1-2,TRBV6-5,ASSYLEDYGYT
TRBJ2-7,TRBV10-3,AISPSYGTYEQY
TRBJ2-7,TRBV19,ASARGGPTYEQY
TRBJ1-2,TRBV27,ASSLGGNGYGYT
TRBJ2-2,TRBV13,ASSLAGEWTGELF
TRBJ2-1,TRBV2,ASCPLTSSYNEQF
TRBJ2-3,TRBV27,ASSLSYTDTQY
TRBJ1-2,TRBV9,ASSVGTEYGYT
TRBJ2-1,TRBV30,AWSVGRFNEQF
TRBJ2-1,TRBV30,AWRSVEGRNYNEQF
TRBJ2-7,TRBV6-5,ASSYTKTLPHEQY
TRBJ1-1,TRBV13,ASSLLGDEAF
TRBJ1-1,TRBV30,AWSGGGGTEAF
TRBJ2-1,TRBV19,AQTGPIYYDEQF
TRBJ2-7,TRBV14,ASSQEAVSYEQY
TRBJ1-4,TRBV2,ASSESQATNEKLF
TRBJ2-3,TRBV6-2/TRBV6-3,ASSRAGGSDTQY
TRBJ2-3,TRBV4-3,ASSQDAGGPVTQY
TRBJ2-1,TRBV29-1,SVDGTGNNEQF
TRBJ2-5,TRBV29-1,SVEARLARQQETQY
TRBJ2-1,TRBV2,ASSDPGQGANEQF
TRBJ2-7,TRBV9,ASSPRPLYEQY
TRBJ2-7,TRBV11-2,TSRLAGPYEQY